Listed below are T cell receptor beta chains from one sample, sequenced in a study of CD8 T cells in Susac syndrome. TCRdb fed the immunoSEQ multiplex PCR reads into MiXCR, producing one record per CDR3 protein. The sample includes tens of thousands of distinct CDR3 sequences, about 93% of them seen just once. Sequenced input: CD4+ T cells from PBMCs. These receptors all come from a human donor with Susac syndrome. Both conserved end residues are part of each CDR3. A D gene is named only where the DNA matches it firmly. Part of the rows lack a size; the others show once, few, many or a class for expanded clones.

j_gene,v_gene,d_gene,abundance,CDR3nt,CDR3aa
TRBJ2-5,TRBV20-1,.,.,TGCAGTGCTAGGTCAGACTCACAAGAGACCCAGTACTTC,CSARSDSQETQYF
TRBJ1-5,TRBV27,.,.,TGTGCCAGCAGCTATCGAGGGAGAAATCAGCCCCAGCATTTT,CASSYRGRNQPQHF
TRBJ2-5,TRBV4-1,.,.,TGCGCCAGCGGTCTGGGGCTCCCAGAGACCCAGTACTTC,CASGLGLPETQYF
TRBJ1-5,TRBV24-1,.,.,TGTGCCACCCGAGGGACGATAAATCAGCCCCAGCATTTT,CATRGTINQPQHF
TRBJ2-2,TRBV4-1,.,.,TGCGCCAGTAATACCGGGACGGCGAACACCGGGGAGCTGTTTTTT,CASNTGTANTGELFF
TRBJ2-7,TRBV14,.,.,TGTGCCAGCAGCCAGGGACTTCTCTCCTACGAGCAGTACTTC,CASSQGLLSYEQYF
TRBJ2-3,TRBV2,TRBD1,.,TGTGCCAGCGGAGAAGGGACAGGAGGGCAAACAGATACGCAGTATTTT,CASGEGTGGQTDTQYF
TRBJ2-2,TRBV5-4,.,.,TGTGCCAGCAGCTTGTCCGCAGTCACGAACACCGGGGAGCTGTTTTTT,CASSLSAVTNTGELFF
TRBJ1-4,TRBV7-2,TRBD1,once,TGTGCCAGCAGCCTACCAAGGGGGCCGACTAATGAAAAACTGTTTTTT,CASSLPRGPTNEKLFF
TRBJ2-5,TRBV25-1,TRBD2,.,TGTGCCAGCCTCGGGGGGTCGAGGGGAGAGACCCAGTACTTC,CASLGGSRGETQYF
TRBJ2-5,TRBV7-2,TRBD2,once,TGTGCCAGCAGCAAAGGACTAGCGCAAGAGACCCAGTACTTC,CASSKGLAQETQYF
TRBJ1-4,TRBV30,TRBD1,.,TGTGCCTGGTCGACAGGGGGGAAACTGTTTTTT,CAWSTGGKLFF
TRBJ2-2,TRBV19,TRBD1,.,TGTGCCAGTAGCGGGGACAGGGTAGGCACCGGGGAGCTGTTTTTT,CASSGDRVGTGELFF
TRBJ1-1,TRBV28,.,.,TGTGCCAGCAGTTTACTTTCGGGGGGAAACACTGAAGCTTTCTTT,CASSLLSGGNTEAFF
TRBJ1-6,TRBV28,.,.,TGTGCCAGCAGCTCGGGGGGGGCCTCCTATAATTCACCCCTCCACTTT,CASSSGGASYNSPLHF
TRBJ1-4,TRBV6-5,.,.,TGTGCCAGCAGTTACTCGACGGGAACTAATGAAAAACTGTTTTTT,CASSYSTGTNEKLFF